The sequence of this TCR beta chain was determined in a study of T cell responses to AZD1222 COVID-19 vaccine. Broader study findings: In the spike-specific TCR repertoire, nearly half reportedly target unmutated variant regions. It should be noted that donors were predominantly white British and more often female, and clonal diversity was possibly underestimated. The span of vaccine-associated CD4 TCRs extended across spike, with dominance at 160-218 and 743-854.

The V end lost 4 bases, the J end lost 4 bases, and 20 bases lay between the germline ends. The CDR3 totals 17 residues. Germline V gives CDR1 SGDLS, CDR2 YYNGEE. Details on this clone: Antigen specificity is unknown.

Profiling relied on immunoSEQ multiplex PCR, and the TCRdb table lists in-frame clones only, not all of them. The data show more than 90,000 clones, around 84% seen once. The origin of this receptor is an adult who received the AZD1222 COVID-19 vaccine. The sample here was peripheral blood, taken 28 days after the second AZD1222 dose. The J gene is TRBJ1-4, the V gene TRBV9, with D tentatively TRBD1 (5 bases). Written as DNA, the CDR3 is TGTGCCAGCAGCCTCGGGCGAGGGGCACAACGTAATGAAAAACTGTTTTTT. Protein sequence: CASSLGRGAQRNEKLFF.